This T cell receptor (beta chain) was sequenced for a study of blood T cells in healthy people across ages. Study-wide context: T cells yielded about one barcoded beta molecule per two cells through template switching.

Germline loops: CDR1 MNHNS, CDR2 SASEGT. This CDR3 region has 17 residues. The ends were cut back, 7 bases at V and 0 bases at J, with 21 bases in the middle. There are a few counts of this clonotype. What it recognizes is unknown. The second PCR ran about 6 to 12 cycles with a sample-barcoded 5' primer and J-beta primers. TCRdb re-called the 5' RACE reads through MiXCR, storing one row per CDR3 protein. The repertoire consists of around 990,000 distinct CDR3 sequences, with roughly two fifths occurring once and the leading ten covering 10% to 15%. General observations from the study: Observed TCR beta diversity per million T cells went down as age went up. This fall followed a roughly linear course with age.

The clonotype was recovered from a man aged 18 to 29 in good health. Material for sequencing was blood. The V call is TRBV6-1, the J call TRBJ1-1; no definite D call. As DNA, the CDR3 is TGTGCCAGCATAGGCGAACACCAAATAGGCATGAACACTGAAGCTTTCTTT. Translating gives CASIGEHQIGMNTEAFF.